These T cell receptor beta chains were read from a single sample in a study of vaccination effects on CD4 cells after COVID-19. These receptors' targets are unknown. Method: immunoSEQ multiplex PCR; TCRdb's copy keeps in-frame clones and lacks some. The table has around 65,000 clones, 73% seen once. The sequences come from CD4+ T cells from PBMCs cultured with HCoV-229E spike peptides, collected after COVID-19 vaccination. These receptors came from a human donor who received a COVID-19 vaccine. CDR3s include the opening cysteine and the closing phenylalanine or tryptophan. A D gene is named only where the DNA matches it firmly. Size is omitted from some rows. Given values are once, few, many or a class for expanded clones.

d_call	clone_size	v_call	j_call	cdr3_nt	cdr3_aa
TRBD1	-	TRBV6-5	TRBJ1-5	TGTGCCAGCATGGACAGGGCGGGTCAGCCCCAGCATTTT	CASMDRAGQPQHF
TRBD2	-	TRBV24-1	TRBJ2-1	TGTGCCACCAGTGACGGGGGGACCGGAATCTACAATGAGCAGTTCTTC	CATSDGGTGIYNEQFF
-	-	TRBV7-3	TRBJ2-3	TGTGCCAGCAGCTTAAGGGACTTCACAGATACGCAGTATTTT	CASSLRDFTDTQYF
-	few	TRBV5-8	TRBJ1-1	TGTGCCAGCAGCTTGGAGTGGAAGAACACTGAAGCTTTCTTT	CASSLEWKNTEAFF
-	-	TRBV19	TRBJ1-1	TGTGCCACCGCAGATGGGGTCGACACTGAAGCTTTCTTT	CATADGVDTEAFF
-	-	TRBV20-1	TRBJ1-6	TGCAGTGCTAGTGGATGGAATTCACCCCTCCACTTT	CSASGWNSPLHF
TRBD2	-	TRBV5-1	TRBJ2-1	TGCGCCAGCAGCGGGGGACTAGCGGGGGACCTTCGGAATGAGCAGTTCTTC	CASSGGLAGDLRNEQFF
TRBD2	-	TRBV19	TRBJ2-3	TGTGCCAGTAGTAGGGGACTAGCGGGGACAGATACGCAGTATTTT	CASSRGLAGTDTQYF
TRBD1	-	TRBV29-1	TRBJ2-1	TGCAGCGGGGGAGGGGGGACAGGGGTCAATGAGCAGTTCTTC	CSGGGGTGVNEQFF
-	-	TRBV19	TRBJ2-2	TGTGCCAGTAGCCGACGAATCGGGACATCCAACACCGGGGAGCTGTTTTTT	CASSRRIGTSNTGELFF
TRBD2	-	TRBV11-2	TRBJ2-5	TGTGCCAGCAGCCCAAAGACTAGCGGGGCGGAGACCCAGTACTTC	CASSPKTSGAETQYF
-	-	TRBV15	TRBJ1-4	TGTGCCACCAGCAAATCTGAACTAAGGGAAAAACTGTTTTTT	CATSKSELREKLFF
-	once	TRBV5-1	TRBJ2-5	TGCGCCAGCAGATTGGGGGCGAGTCCTGAGACCCAGTACTTC	CASRLGASPETQYF
TRBD1	once	TRBV5-1	TRBJ2-5	TGCGCCAGCAGCTTGGGATATACAGGGGCGTGGGAGACCCAGTACTTC	CASSLGYTGAWETQYF
-	few	TRBV6-5	TRBJ2-2	TGTGCCAGCAGTTATAACACCGGGGAGCTGTTTTTT	CASSYNTGELFF
-	-	TRBV10-1	TRBJ2-3	TGCGCCAGCAGCGTTGCTGATACGCAGTATTTT	CASSVADTQYF
-	-	TRBV5-1	TRBJ1-5	TGCGCCAGCAGCTGGGGACTCGGAAAAAATCAGCCCCAGCATTTT	CASSWGLGKNQPQHF
TRBD1	-	TRBV24-1	TRBJ1-5	TGTGCCACCAGTGATCCCAGGGGGGTTCAGCCCCAGCATTTT	CATSDPRGVQPQHF
-	-	TRBV5-6	TRBJ2-5	TGTGCCAGCAGCTCGGTCCTGGGGATTCAAGAGACCCAGTACTTC	CASSSVLGIQETQYF
-	few	TRBV2	TRBJ1-5	TGTGCCAGCAGTCGGGGTAGCAATCAGCCCCAGCATTTT	CASSRGSNQPQHF
TRBD1	-	TRBV19	TRBJ1-6	TGTGCCAGTAGTCGGGACAGTAATTCACCCCTCCACTTT	CASSRDSNSPLHF
-	-	TRBV12-3/TRBV12-4	TRBJ2-4	TGTGCCAGCAGCCAGCCGCCCGGGAACATTCAGTACTTC	CASSQPPGNIQYF
TRBD1	-	TRBV24-1	TRBJ2-3	TGTGCCACCCAGGACAGGAGTTTCACAGATACGCAGTATTTT	CATQDRSFTDTQYF
-	few	TRBV12-3/TRBV12-4	TRBJ1-1	TGTGCCAGCAGTCAGACCAACAGGGTAGGAGCTTTCTTT	CASSQTNRVGAFF
-	once	TRBV5-6	TRBJ1-2	TGTGCCAGCAGGCTTCGTGCGGGAATTTATGGCTACACCTTC	CASRLRAGIYGYTF